The rows below give T cell receptor beta chains drawn from one sample of a study of blood T cell repertoires in COVID-19. Generated by immunoSEQ multiplex PCR, the TCRdb table keeps only in-frame clones and is missing some. The data show approximately 300,000 clones, 92% seen once. Sequenced sample: PBMCs or T cells enriched from blood (not recorded which). The receptors were gathered from a woman in her thirties who had recovered from COVID-19. Both conserved end residues are part of each CDR3. The order of the fields is V gene, clone size, J gene, D gene, CDR3 protein, CDR3 DNA. A D gene is named only where the DNA matches it firmly. A row's size may be missing; if present it is once, few, many or a size class.

v_gene: TRBV28
abundance: -
j_gene: TRBJ1-2
d_gene: -
CDR3aa: CASRRGNVNGYTF
CDR3nt: TGTGCCAGCAGGCGGGGTAATGTGAATGGCTACACCTTC

v_gene: TRBV5-1
abundance: -
j_gene: TRBJ2-2
d_gene: -
CDR3aa: CASSLDPLSPNTGELFF
CDR3nt: TGCGCCAGCAGCTTGGACCCCTTGAGTCCTAACACCGGGGAGCTGTTTTTT

v_gene: TRBV19
abundance: once
j_gene: TRBJ1-1
d_gene: -
CDR3aa: CASMTRGGTEAFF
CDR3nt: TGTGCCAGTATGACCAGGGGAGGGACTGAAGCTTTCTTT

v_gene: TRBV5-1
abundance: -
j_gene: TRBJ1-6
d_gene: TRBD1
CDR3aa: CASSLGDREDSPLHF
CDR3nt: TGCGCCAGCAGCTTGGGGGACAGGGAGGACTCACCCCTCCACTTT

v_gene: TRBV4-1
abundance: -
j_gene: TRBJ1-2
d_gene: -
CDR3aa: CASSQPSRGKTYGYTF
CDR3nt: TGCGCCAGCAGCCAACCTTCAAGGGGCAAGACCTATGGCTACACCTTC

v_gene: TRBV11-2
abundance: -
j_gene: TRBJ1-4
d_gene: -
CDR3aa: CASSLDLNEKLFF
CDR3nt: TGTGCCAGCAGCTTAGACCTTAATGAAAAACTGTTTTTT

v_gene: TRBV28
abundance: -
j_gene: TRBJ1-5
d_gene: TRBD1
CDR3aa: CASSSRRGPLPPQHF
CDR3nt: TGTGCCAGCAGTTCTCGCAGGGGGCCCCTGCCGCCCCAGCATTTT

v_gene: TRBV28
abundance: -
j_gene: TRBJ2-7
d_gene: -
CDR3aa: CASSPPSGSMTYEQYF
CDR3nt: TGTGCCAGCAGTCCCCCCAGCGGGTCGATGACCTACGAGCAGTACTTC

v_gene: TRBV19
abundance: -
j_gene: TRBJ1-6
d_gene: TRBD1
CDR3aa: CASKGQGNSPLHF
CDR3nt: TGTGCCAGCAAAGGACAGGGTAATTCACCCCTCCACTTT

v_gene: TRBV11-1
abundance: -
j_gene: TRBJ1-6
d_gene: TRBD1
CDR3aa: CASSYTDRGASPLHF
CDR3nt: TGTGCCAGCAGCTATACGGACAGGGGCGCCTCACCCCTCCACTTT